This T cell receptor beta chain was sequenced during a study of cytomegalovirus exposure and HLA in healthy donors. Findings and caveats of the study: About 150 TCR beta chains were listed as cytomegalovirus-associated.

Concerning this clone: Its cognate antigen is unknown.

The PCR used 60 Vbeta and 13 Jbeta primers. Sequenced by immunoSEQ multiplex PCR; TCRdb stores in-frame clones only, minus some. The table records some 130,000 clones, roughly four fifths of them present only once. The specimen sequenced was PBMCs. The clonotype comes from a man aged 25-45 years in good health and CMV-seronegative.

The CDR3 protein is CASSRGLAGGLQETQYF. In DNA form, the CDR3 reads TGCGCCAGCAGCCGGGGACTAGCGGGGGGGCTACAAGAGACCCAGTACTTC. V is TRBV5-1 and J is TRBJ2-5, with 16 bases that match TRBD2. Germline loops: CDR1 SGHRS, CDR2 YFSETQ. The length of the CDR3 is 17 residues. The ends lost 4 bases at V and 2 bases at J; junction bases unmatched: 5.